This T cell receptor (beta chain) is drawn from a study of blood T cell repertoires in COVID-19. TCRdb keeps only in-frame clones here, not all; method: immunoSEQ multiplex PCR. Here the sample spans 200,000 to 300,000 clones, about 87% being singletons. The CDR3 is 15 amino acids. The V and J ends lost 6 bases and 10 bases, in that order; junction bases with no gene match: 11. Germline V gives CDR1 LNHDA, CDR2 SQIVND (reference sequence). The clonotype was recovered from an older woman with COVID-19, enrolled during active disease. The chain carries TRBV19 and TRBJ2-1; 11 nucleotides align to TRBD2. The sample comprised peripheral blood. CDR3 loop: CASSQTSGRAQEQFF. The CDR3 DNA sequence: TGTGCCAGTAGCCAAACTAGCGGGAGAGCGCAGGAGCAGTTCTTC.